The 24 T cell receptor beta chains presented below share a single source sample, sequenced in a study of T cell changes during pregnancy in multiple sclerosis. Produced via immunoSEQ multiplex PCR; TCRdb's table is partial and in-frame only. The sample carries 80,000 to 130,000 clones, around nine tenths recorded once. This material consisted of peripheral blood, taken in the second trimester of pregnancy. Receptors originate from a female donor with multiple sclerosis, enrolled in a pregnancy study.

This sequence joins TRBV15 and TRBJ2-2; TRBD1 might be the D (6 bases). This CDR3 region has 15 residues. Trimming stripped 0 bases from V and 3 bases from J, with 8 bases between. The germline CDR1 and CDR2 sequences are LNHNV and YYDKDF (reference sequence). CDR3 nucleotides: TGTGCCACCAGCAGAGACAGGGGCCACACCGGGGAGCTGTTTTTT. This encodes CATSRDRGHTGELFF.

V gene TRBV5-8 combines with J gene TRBJ2-1, with 9 bases aligning to TRBD1. The germline V gene encodes CDR1 SGHTS and CDR2 YDEGEE. This CDR3 has 13 amino acids. V lost 6 bases, J lost 15 bases, and 13 bases stayed unmatched. CDR3 sequence: CASIDLRWTGAFF. DNA for the CDR3: TGTGCCAGCATCGACCTCCGTTGGACAGGGGCGTTCTTC.

The J gene is TRBJ1-2, the V gene TRBV13, with TRBD1 matching 9 bases. J lost 3 bases, V lost 5 bases, and 16 bases had no gene match. CDR1 and CDR2 (germline): PRHDT, FYEKMQ (reference sequence). The CDR3 runs to 18 residues. The CDR3 sequence: CASSPARQGGRFYYGYTF. The CDR3 DNA sequence: TGTGCCAGCAGCCCAGCTCGACAGGGGGGCCGATTTTACTATGGCTACACCTTC.

The chain has TRBV19 and TRBJ1-1, with 9 bases that match TRBD1. Germline loops: CDR1 LNHDA, CDR2 SQIVND (reference sequence). There are 14 residues in the CDR3. V shed 5 bases and J 6 bases; nucleotides not matched to a gene: 7. CDR3 coding DNA: TGTGCCAGTAGTTTACAGGGGGCGCGAGCTGAAGCTTTCTTT. This encodes CASSLQGARAEAFF.

V usage is TRBV20-1 and J usage is TRBJ1-2; D not certain. V was pared by 3 bases and J by 6 bases, with 8 bases between. The CDR3 extends over 11 amino acids. Per germline, CDR1 DFQATT and CDR2 SNEGSKA (reference sequence). This chain's CDR3 is CSASWLNGYTF. The CDR3 nucleotides are TGCAGTGCTAGCTGGCTCAATGGCTACACCTTC.

This clone appeared once. V and J are TRBV9 and TRBJ2-3, with 14 bases identical to TRBD2. Germline-derived CDR1 and CDR2 are SGDLS and YYNGEE. The ends lost 3 bases at V and 6 bases at J; junction bases unmatched: 0. The CDR3 runs 14 residues. CDR3 loop: CASSGTSGRDTQYF. In nucleotides, the CDR3 is TGTGCCAGCAGCGGGACTAGCGGGAGGGATACGCAGTATTTT.

This clone was seen more than once but under ten times. The chain couples TRBV6-6 to TRBJ1-1; D is ambiguous. CDR3 length: 11 residues. The germline V and J ends were trimmed by 6 bases and 2 bases, with 4 bases remaining between them. The germline V gene encodes CDR1 MNHNY and CDR2 SVGAGI (reference sequence). The CDR3 DNA reads TGTGCCAGCAGGCTAAACACTGAAGCTTTCTTT. The encoded protein is CASRLNTEAFF.

This clone was found once. This chain connects TRBV10-1 to TRBJ2-2, with D perhaps matching TRBD2 (5 bases). This CDR3 is 15 amino acids long. Germline CDR1 is WNHNN and CDR2 is SYGVQD (reference sequence). The V end lost 2 bases, the J end lost 5 bases, and 12 bases lay between the germline ends. As DNA, the CDR3 is TGCGCCAGCAGTGAGCCGGGTTCGGGAACCGGGGAGCTGTTTTTT. This sequence encodes CASSEPGSGTGELFF.

The rearrangement uses TRBV5-1 and TRBJ2-2, with 7 bases identical to TRBD2. The J segment lost 6 bases and the V segment lost 0 bases, leaving 8 bases of the junction unmatched. This CDR3 contains 16 residues. Germline loops: CDR1 SGHRS, CDR2 YFSETQ. Here the CDR3 reads CASSLGAGVLPGELFF. The CDR3 region has the DNA TGCGCCAGCAGCTTGGGTGCGGGAGTACTACCCGGGGAGCTGTTTTTT.

The count of this clone is one. The rearrangement joins TRBV6-1 to TRBJ1-6, with D possibly matching TRBD1 (6 bases). The ends were cut back, 10 bases at V and 10 bases at J, with 20 bases in the middle. The CDR3 spans 14 residues. Germline V gene data show CDR1 as MNHNS and CDR2 as SASEGT. The CDR3 is CANPIPRGSSPLHF. The DNA for the CDR3 is TGTGCCAACCCAATCCCAAGGGGGAGCTCACCCCTCCACTTT.

The chain carries TRBV29-1 and TRBJ1-5; 9 nucleotides line up with TRBD1. Germline CDR1 and CDR2: SQVTM and ANQGSEA. CDR3 length: 14 amino acids. The trim removed 6 bases at V and 7 bases at J, leaving 10 bases unmatched. The CDR3 here is CSVGTGTGKQPQHF. CDR3 coding DNA: TGCAGCGTCGGTACCGGGACAGGGAAGCAGCCCCAGCATTTT.

This clone was counted once. The chain employs TRBV5-1 and TRBJ1-3; 9 positions match TRBD1. J lost 0 bases, V lost 3 bases, and 4 bases had no gene match. The CDR3 loop spans 16 amino acids. Germline loops: CDR1 SGHRS, CDR2 YFSETQ. The DNA of the CDR3 is TGCGCCAGCAGCTCGGGACAGGGAAGCTCTGGAAACACCATATATTTT. Its translation is CASSSGQGSSGNTIYF. Drawing the rest from reference TRBV5-1 and TRBJ1-3, the complete variable domain is KAGVTQTPRYLIKTRGQQVTLSCSPISGHRSVSWYQQTPGQGLQFLFEYFSETQRNKGNFPGRFSGRQFSNSRSEMNVSTLELGDSALYLCASSSGQGSSGNTIYFGEGSWLTVV.

The V and J genes are TRBV19 and TRBJ1-2, with 12 bases matching TRBD1. The CDR3 spans 17 residues. Per the germline V gene, CDR1 is LNHDA and CDR2 is SQIVND (reference sequence). Trimming at V came to 5 bases and at J to 4 bases, leaving 11 bases not matched to a gene. CDR3 sequence (DNA): TGTGCCAGTAGTTTCCGCGGGACAGGGGGCTTCTTCTATGGCTACACCTTC. Amino acid sequence: CASSFRGTGGFFYGYTF.

This chain connects TRBV28 to TRBJ1-3; TRBD1 matches at 7 bases. The CDR3 contains 15 residues. V shed 7 bases, J shed 0 bases, and the junction held 6 bases outside the gene matches. Germline assignment: CDR1 MDHEN and CDR2 SYDVKM. In DNA form, the CDR3 reads TGTGCCAGCAAGGGGGCGGTAGACTCTGGAAACACCATATATTTT. Amino acids: CASKGAVDSGNTIYF.

The J gene is TRBJ2-5, the V gene TRBV5-1; D might be TRBD2 (5 bases). The V end lost 3 bases, the J end lost 5 bases, and 11 bases lay between the germline ends. Per germline, CDR1 SGHRS and CDR2 YFSETQ. There are 13 residues in the CDR3. CDR3 nucleotide sequence: TGCGCCAGCAGCTCTAGAGGGCGGGAGACCCAGTACTTC. As protein: CASSSRGRETQYF.

A single count supports this clone. J is TRBJ1-5 and V is TRBV21-1; the tabulated D call, TRBD1, remains unverified against the DNA. TRBV21-1 constitutes a pseudogene. This CDR3 spans 14 amino acids. The CDR3 protein is CAAAYREINQPQHF. For the CDR3, the DNA is TGTGCCGCAGCCTACAGGGAAATCAATCAGCCCCAGCATTTT.

The chain recombines TRBV11-2 with TRBJ1-1; 7 nucleotides match TRBD1. The CDR3 contains 17 residues. Germline V gene data show CDR1 as SGHAT and CDR2 as FQNNGV. With V trimmed by 1 base and J by 3 bases, 11 bases remained unmatched. The CDR3 sequence: CASSLGLRGPVDTEAFF. CDR3 sequence (DNA): TGTGCCAGCAGCTTAGGGTTGAGGGGGCCCGTGGACACTGAAGCTTTCTTT.

This rearrangement joins TRBV18 to TRBJ1-6; weak D call: TRBD1 (5 bases). The germline V and J ends were trimmed by 2 bases and 8 bases, with 13 bases remaining between them. Germline loops: CDR1 KGHSH, CDR2 LQKENI. This CDR3 is 15 amino acids long. The CDR3 loop is CASSPGGRDYSPLHF. The CDR3 DNA reads as TGTGCCAGCTCACCAGGAGGGAGGGACTATTCACCCCTCCACTTT.

This clone was found once. The chain is built from TRBV19 and TRBJ2-3; 12 nucleotides agree with TRBD2. V gave up 4 bases and J gave up 4 bases; unmatched junction bases: 6. Per germline, CDR1 LNHDA and CDR2 SQIVND (reference sequence). There are 16 residues in the CDR3. This CDR3 reads CASSKRLAGGPDTQYF. CDR3 coding DNA: TGTGCCAGTAGTAAACGTCTAGCGGGAGGGCCAGATACGCAGTATTTT. The variable domain in full, completed from reference TRBV19 and TRBJ2-3, reads DGGITQSPKYLFRKEGQNVTLSCEQNLNHDAMYWYRQDPGQGLRLIYYSQIVNDFQKGDIAEGYSVSREKKESFPLTVTSAQKNPTAFYLCASSKRLAGGPDTQYFGPGTRLTVL.

This clone turned up a few times. The chain is built from TRBV30 and TRBJ2-2; 7 positions agree with TRBD1. The V gene's germline CDR1 is GTSNPN and CDR2 SVGIG (reference sequence). Trimming took 3 bases from V and 4 from J; bases not matched to a gene: 2. CDR3 size: 13 residues. The CDR3 coding sequence is TGTGCCTGGAGAACAGGGGCCACCGGGGAGCTGTTTTTT. Amino acid sequence: CAWRTGATGELFF.

The rearrangement uses TRBV7-2 and TRBJ2-2, with a possible D match to TRBD2 (5 bases). This CDR3 has 15 amino acids. The V gene's germline CDR1 is SGHTA and CDR2 FQGNSA. The V gene lost 5 bases and the J gene lost 0 bases, with 10 bases spanning the gap. For the CDR3, the DNA is TGTGCCAGCAGCCGGACTGTATCGAACACCGGGGAGCTGTTTTTT. Translating gives CASSRTVSNTGELFF.

This clone was counted a single time. The chain joins TRBV29-1 to TRBJ1-2; TRBD1 matches 11 bases. Germline V CDR1 and CDR2: SQVTM, ANQGSEA. V shed 6 bases and J 8 bases; nucleotides not matched to a gene: 17. The CDR3 has 16 residues. CDR3 sequence reads: CSVSGDRGFGGSGYTF. The CDR3 nucleotides read TGCAGCGTCAGCGGGGACAGGGGGTTTGGGGGAAGCGGCTACACCTTC.

The chain uses TRBV2 and TRBJ1-1, with 12 bases lining up with TRBD1. J was trimmed by 5 bases and V by 11 bases; bases with no gene match: 6. Germline V gene data show CDR1 as SNHLY and CDR2 as FYNNEI. The CDR3 is 13 residues long. CDR3 DNA: TGTGCCCCGGGACAGGGGGCCGTTACTGAAGCTTTCTTT. Its translation: CAPGQGAVTEAFF. The complete variable domain, with remaining parts taken from reference TRBV2 and TRBJ1-1, reads EPEVTQTPSHQVTQMGQEVILRCVPISNHLYFYWYRQILGQKVEFLVSFYNNEISEKSEIFDDQFSVERPDGSNFTLKIRSTKLEDSAMYFCAPGQGAVTEAFFGQGTRLTVV.

DNA for the CDR3: TGTGCCAGCAGTTACTCCTTGACAGGGCTTGGCGGGGAGCTGTTTTTT. It encodes CASSYSLTGLGGELFF. The V and J genes are TRBV6-5 and TRBJ2-2; 7 nucleotides align to TRBD1. The CDR3 is made up of 16 amino acids. V gave up 0 bases and J gave up 7 bases; unmatched junction bases: 8. Germline V CDR1 and CDR2: MNHEY, SVGAGI.